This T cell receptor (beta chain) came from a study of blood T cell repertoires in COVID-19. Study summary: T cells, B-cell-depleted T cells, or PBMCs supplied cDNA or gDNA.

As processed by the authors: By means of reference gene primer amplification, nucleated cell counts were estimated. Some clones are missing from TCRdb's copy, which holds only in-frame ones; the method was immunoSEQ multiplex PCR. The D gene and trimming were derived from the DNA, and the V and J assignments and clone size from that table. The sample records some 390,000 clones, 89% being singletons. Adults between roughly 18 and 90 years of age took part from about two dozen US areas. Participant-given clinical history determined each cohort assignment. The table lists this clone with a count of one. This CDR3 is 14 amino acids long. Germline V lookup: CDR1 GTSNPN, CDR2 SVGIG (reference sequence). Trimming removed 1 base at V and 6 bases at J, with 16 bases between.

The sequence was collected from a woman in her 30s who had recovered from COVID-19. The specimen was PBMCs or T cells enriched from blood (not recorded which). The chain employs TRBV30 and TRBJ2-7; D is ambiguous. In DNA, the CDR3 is TGTGCCTGGAGTGCTGCGAATTCCTTCTCCGAGCAGTACTTC. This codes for CAWSAANSFSEQYF. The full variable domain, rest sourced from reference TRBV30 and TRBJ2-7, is SQTIHQWPATLVQPVGSPLSLECTVEGTSNPNLYWYRQAAGRGLQLLFYSVGIGQISSEVPQNLSASRPQDRQFILSSKKLLLSDSGFYLCAWSAANSFSEQYFGPGTRLTVT.